The T cell receptor beta chain described here comes from a study of response to subunit inactivated influenza vaccine. This clonotype has a count of ten or more. TCRdb reprocessed the RT-PCR reads with MiXCR, giving one entry per CDR3 protein. Of more than 500,000 distinct CDR3 sequences listed, 10% to 12% are singletons. Per germline, CDR1 SGHRS and CDR2 YFSETQ. CDR3 size: 17 residues. V was clipped by 1 base and J by 5 bases; unmatched bases: 8. This sample also appeared in a second study, on T cells expressing NK-cell markers. This second report adds: With UMIs, 5'RACE template switching was used to make TCR beta cDNA. Several donors' CD3+CD56-NKG2C+ cells were dominated by the same clonotypes.

The clonotype originates from a man between 50 and 59 years old who received an inactivated influenza vaccine. The specimen comprised PBMCs from blood, sampled on the day of vaccination. The rearrangement joins TRBV5-1 to TRBJ2-1; 11 nucleotides line up with TRBD2. CDR3: CASSLRQLAGVNNEQFF. DNA for the CDR3: TGCGCCAGCAGCTTGCGTCAACTAGCGGGAGTTAACAATGAGCAGTTCTTC.